This is a list of T cell receptor beta chains from one sample in a study of blood T cells in healthy people across ages. TCRdb processed the 5' RACE reads anew with MiXCR; each CDR3 protein has one entry. This sample has around 820,000 distinct CDR3 sequences, with 20% to 30% found just once. This sample was also put to use in a study of T cells of mothers and their children.

Sequencing input: blood. These TCRs come from a boy aged 5-17 years in good health. The CDR3 runs from the conserved cysteine through the conserved F or W. A D gene is named only where the DNA matches it firmly. Expanded clones are given a class, and other clones once, few, many or no size at all.

few,.,TRBJ2-2,TRBV6-5,TGTGCCAGCAGTTGGGGGAATGCCGGGGAGCTGTTTTTT,CASSWGNAGELFF
.,.,TRBJ1-4,TRBV4-1,TGCGCCAGCAGCCAAGAGGGAAACAATGAAAAACTGTTTTTT,CASSQEGNNEKLFF
.,TRBD1,TRBJ2-1,TRBV24-1,TGTGCCACCGCCTTAAGGGACAGGGTAGACAATGAGCAGTTCTTC,CATALRDRVDNEQFF
few,TRBD1,TRBJ1-6,TRBV18,TGTGCCAGCTCAAGGGACAGTAATTCACCCCTCCACTTT,CASSRDSNSPLHF
.,.,TRBJ2-3,TRBV12-3/TRBV12-4,TGTGCCAGCAGTTTGGGATTCACAGATACGCAGTATTTT,CASSLGFTDTQYF
few,.,TRBJ2-4,TRBV2,TGTGCCGGCAACCTCGGAGTAGCCAAAAACATTCAGTACTTC,CAGNLGVAKNIQYF
.,.,TRBJ2-5,TRBV6-2/TRBV6-3,TGTGCCAGCAGTTACTCCCAAAGGGACCAGAGGCGGGAGACCCAGTACTTC,CASSYSQRDQRRETQYF
few,TRBD2,TRBJ2-5,TRBV20-1,TGCAGTGCCACGGGACTAGCGGGAGAGCAAGAGACCCAGTACTTC,CSATGLAGEQETQYF
few,TRBD2,TRBJ2-7,TRBV20-1,TGCAGTGCTAGTGAGGGACTAGCGGGACTCGAGCAGTACTTC,CSASEGLAGLEQYF
.,.,TRBJ1-1,TRBV29-1,TGCAGCGTAACCTCTACTACAGGGTATACGGAAGGTAGGGGAGCTTTCTTT,CSVTSTTGYTEGRGAFF
few,TRBD1,TRBJ2-1,TRBV29-1,TGCAGCGCCGTCGGGACAGCCCCTAACAATGAGCAGTTCTTC,CSAVGTAPNNEQFF
.,.,TRBJ1-5,TRBV28,TGTGCCAGCAGTTTGCCCTTAGGCAATCAGCCCCAGCATTTT,CASSLPLGNQPQHF
many,TRBD1,TRBJ2-7,TRBV4-3,TGCGCCAGCAGCCAAGATCGGGACAGGGTTTACGAGCAGTACTTC,CASSQDRDRVYEQYF